These 26 T cell receptor beta chains share one sample of origin, sequenced in a study of graft-versus-host responses after intestinal transplantation. The repertoire was sequenced with immunoSEQ multiplex PCR; TCRdb's copy has only in-frame clones and lacks some. This table has more than 40,000 clones, approximately 95% appearing once. Their antigens remain unidentified. The sample was unstimulated CD8+ T cells sorted from spleen or lymph node cells, taken before transplant. These receptors came from a human donor who was the organ donor for an intestinal transplant.

V and J are TRBV23-1 and TRBJ2-3; 7 nucleotides align to TRBD2. TRBV23-1 is noted as an ORF with a role that remains uncertain. With 0 bases clipped from V and 2 bases from J, the junction kept 2 bases outside the gene matches. The CDR3 sequence is 15 residues long. The CDR3: CASSQSGGDTDTQYF. CDR3 coding DNA: TGCGCCAGCAGTCAATCGGGGGGGGACACAGATACGCAGTATTTT.

The chain couples TRBV5-6 to TRBJ2-7; no definite D call. CDR3 size: 12 residues. Trimming left V 2 bases short and J 5 bases short, with 8 bases between. Germline V gene lookup returns CDR1 SGHDT and CDR2 YYEEEE. The CDR3 sequence is CASSFRWDEQYF. The DNA for the CDR3 is TGTGCCAGCAGCTTTCGCTGGGACGAGCAGTACTTC.

V and J are TRBV9 and TRBJ2-3, with 11 bases fitting TRBD1. CDR3 length: 15 amino acids. Germline-derived CDR1 and CDR2 are SGDLS and YYNGEE. V lost 4 bases to trimming and J lost 3 bases; unmatched junction nucleotides: 4. The CDR3 protein is CASSFGTGGTDTQYF. In nucleotides, the CDR3 is TGTGCCAGCAGCTTCGGGACAGGGGGAACAGATACGCAGTATTTT.

The chain joins TRBV7-6 to TRBJ1-2; possible D gene TRBD1, 5 bases. The CDR3 runs to 17 residues. CDR1 SGHVS and CDR2 FNYEAQ come from the germline V gene. V lost 4 bases, J lost 0 bases, and 18 bases lay in between. The CDR3 reads CASSSGALTATNYGYTF. As DNA, the CDR3 is TGTGCCAGCAGCTCCGGAGCGTTGACAGCAACTAACTATGGCTACACCTTC.

The rearrangement joins TRBV30 to TRBJ1-1; 8 bases line up with TRBD1. This CDR3 contains 13 residues. V gave up 2 bases and J gave up 3 bases; unmatched junction bases: 2. Germline V lookup: CDR1 GTSNPN, CDR2 SVGIG (reference sequence). The DNA of the CDR3 is TGTGCCTGGAGTACAGGGGGTGACACTGAAGCTTTCTTT. It specifies CAWSTGGDTEAFF.

This chain connects TRBV9 to TRBJ1-1; 8 nucleotides line up with TRBD1. The CDR3 is 15 residues long. Trimming removed 3 bases from V and 1 base from J; junction bases left unmatched: 5. Per germline, CDR1 SGDLS and CDR2 YYNGEE. The CDR3 spells CASSGRTGTNTEAFF. The CDR3 DNA sequence: TGTGCCAGCAGCGGGAGGACAGGGACGAACACTGAAGCTTTCTTT.

V and J are TRBV19 and TRBJ1-6; TRBD1 aligns across 10 bases. This CDR3 comprises 18 residues. Germline CDR1 LNHDA, CDR2 SQIVND (reference sequence). The trim removed 3 bases at V and 6 bases at J, leaving 11 bases unmatched. This CDR3 is CASSIFGTGAEGNSPLHF. The CDR3 DNA reads as TGTGCCAGTAGTATTTTCGGGACAGGGGCAGAAGGTAATTCACCCCTCCACTTT.

This sequence joins TRBV4-3 and TRBJ2-5; D is uncertain. Germline V CDR1 and CDR2: LGHNA, YSLEER. The CDR3 is 11 residues long. The V and J ends lost 1 base and 7 bases respectively, with 4 bases between them. The DNA for the CDR3 is TGCGCCAGCAGCCAAGGTGGGACCCAGTACTTC. It is translated as CASSQGGTQYF.

The chain uses TRBV9 and TRBJ2-2; no firm D call. Germline CDR1 SGDLS, CDR2 YYNGEE. The length of the CDR3 is 13 residues. Trimming cost V 3 bases and J 4 bases, with 7 bases left between them. The DNA for the CDR3 is TGTGCCAGCAGCGCTAGATCCACCGGGGAGCTGTTTTTT. Translating gives CASSARSTGELFF.

The chain joins TRBV28 to TRBJ2-5; 13 bases align to TRBD2. The CDR3 runs to 16 residues. Trimming removed 6 bases from V and 6 bases from J; junction bases left unmatched: 10. Germline values: CDR1 MDHEN, CDR2 SYDVKM. CDR3 sequence (DNA): TGTGCCAGCAGCCTCCGACTAGCGGGGGGCCCGAAGACCCAGTACTTC. Protein sequence: CASSLRLAGGPKTQYF.

The chain employs TRBV2 and TRBJ2-7; a weak D match, TRBD1 (6 bases). The CDR3 is made up of 12 amino acids. Germline V CDR1 and CDR2: SNHLY, FYNNEI. With 6 bases removed from V and 7 bases from J, the gap between germline ends came to 13 bases. CDR3 bases: TGTGCCAGCAGGACAGGCCCGAGGGAGCAGTACTTC. It yields the protein CASRTGPREQYF.

This rearrangement joins TRBV30 to TRBJ1-2; 9 nucleotides match TRBD1. From germline, CDR1 is GTSNPN and CDR2 SVGIG (reference sequence). V lost 0 bases, J lost 4 bases, and 0 bases stayed unmatched. CDR3 size: 13 residues. The CDR3 DNA reads TGTGCCTGGAGTGTACAGGGGGCCTATGGCTACACCTTC. This sequence encodes CAWSVQGAYGYTF.

The rearrangement uses TRBV9 and TRBJ1-3, with D perhaps TRBD1 (6 bases). CDR1 SGDLS and CDR2 YYNGEE come from the germline V gene. V was shortened by 3 bases and J by 1 base, with 17 bases between the two germline ends. The CDR3 sequence is 17 residues long. CDR3 nucleotide sequence: TGTGCCAGCAGCGGAGGCCACGGAGGGGGGTCTGGAAACACCATATATTTT. Its translation: CASSGGHGGGSGNTIYF.

The chain couples TRBV7-9 to TRBJ1-1; D possibly corresponds to TRBD1 (5 bases). Germline loops: CDR1 SEHNR, CDR2 FQNEAQ (reference sequence). CDR3 size: 13 residues. With 6 bases removed from V and 5 bases from J, the gap between germline ends came to 13 bases. The DNA for the CDR3 is TGTGCCAGCAGTACGGCGGGGGATACTGAAGCTTTCTTT. Translated, it gives CASSTAGDTEAFF.

This clone was seen only a few times. In nucleotides, the CDR3 is TGTGCCAGCAGCTTACCGGAGTTCGGAAACACCATATATTTT. Its translation: CASSLPEFGNTIYF. The chain employs TRBV7-8 and TRBJ1-3; D gene ambiguous. The CDR3 loop spans 14 amino acids. Germline lookup yields CDR1 SGHVS and CDR2 FQNEAQ. Trimming took off 2 bases at V and 4 bases at J, with 9 bases between the two ends.

The table lists this clone with a few counts. V and J are TRBV5-1 and TRBJ2-5; weak D call: TRBD1 (5 bases). V lost 0 bases and J 3 bases, leaving 9 bases between the germline ends. Germline CDR1 and CDR2: SGHRS and YFSETQ. There are 14 residues in the CDR3. The CDR3 coding sequence is TGCGCCAGCAGCTTGGGGGGCCCCAAAGAGACCCAGTACTTC. Amino acid sequence: CASSLGGPKETQYF. The full variable domain, completed using reference TRBV5-1 and TRBJ2-5, is KAGVTQTPRYLIKTRGQQVTLSCSPISGHRSVSWYQQTPGQGLQFLFEYFSETQRNKGNFPGRFSGRQFSNSRSEMNVSTLELGDSALYLCASSLGGPKETQYFGPGTRLLVL.

The rearrangement uses TRBV15 and TRBJ1-2; D unresolved. Per the germline V gene, CDR1 is LNHNV and CDR2 is YYDKDF (reference sequence). The CDR3 length is 18 residues. The V end lost 0 bases, the J end lost 0 bases, and 17 bases lay between the germline ends. The CDR3 protein is CATSRDSIRTVTNYGYTF. The CDR3 DNA follows: TGTGCCACCAGCAGAGATAGTATCAGGACTGTAACTAACTATGGCTACACCTTC.

This chain joins TRBV9 and TRBJ1-2, with no clear D. CDR3 length: 12 residues. Germline V lookup: CDR1 SGDLS, CDR2 YYNGEE. V was cut by 3 bases and J by 1 base, with 4 bases left in between. The CDR3 DNA reads as TGTGCCAGCAGCGGACGTAACTATGGCTACACCTTC. This codes for CASSGRNYGYTF. Full variable domain (remainder filled in from reference TRBV9 and TRBJ1-2): DSGVTQTPKHLITATGQRVTLRCSPRSGDLSVYWYQQSLDQGLQFLIQYYNGEERAKGNILERFSAQQFPDLHSELNLSSLELGDSALYFCASSGRNYGYTFGSGTRLTVV.

The chain recombines TRBV5-5 with TRBJ1-1, with D possibly TRBD1 on 6 matching bases. This CDR3 is 13 amino acids long. Germline V gives CDR1 SGHKS, CDR2 YYEKEE (reference sequence). With 6 bases removed from V and 4 bases from J, the gap between germline ends came to 13 bases. This CDR3 reads CASTNTGSTEAFF. The CDR3 nucleotides are TGTGCCAGCACCAATACAGGGTCCACTGAAGCTTTCTTT.

The chain employs TRBV27 and TRBJ2-5; 11 bases agree with TRBD2. Trimming took 1 base from V and 4 from J; bases not matched to a gene: 8. Germline V lookup: CDR1 MNHEY, CDR2 SMNVEV (reference sequence). The CDR3 contains 17 residues. This chain's CDR3 is CASSLFALAGGRETQYF. The CDR3, as DNA: TGTGCCAGCAGTTTATTTGCGCTAGCGGGGGGCCGAGAGACCCAGTACTTC.

Details on this clone: The same CDR3 is also encoded by other DNA sequences in this sample. This chain uses TRBV4-3 with TRBJ2-7; TRBD1 agrees at 8 bases. Germline-derived CDR1 and CDR2 are LGHNA and YSLEER. With V trimmed by 0 bases and J by 2 bases, 6 bases remained unmatched. This CDR3 is built from 16 residues. CDR3 sequence: CASSQDGQGGTYEQYF. The CDR3 coding sequence is TGCGCCAGCAGCCAAGATGGACAGGGCGGAACCTACGAGCAGTACTTC.

This chain links TRBV4-1 with TRBJ1-4; possible D gene TRBD1, 5 bases. The CDR3 is made up of 17 amino acids. V was trimmed by 3 bases and J by 7 bases, leaving 21 bases between them. Germline CDR1 is MGHRA and CDR2 is YSYEKL. In nucleotides, the CDR3 is TGCGCCAGCAGCCAGCCCGACGGGGGGGGTCCCGGTGAAAAACTGTTTTTT. This codes for CASSQPDGGGPGEKLFF.

The chain has TRBV28 and TRBJ1-1; no firm D call. The CDR3 consists of 13 residues. The germline CDR1 and CDR2 sequences are MDHEN and SYDVKM. Trimming pared 3 bases from V and 4 bases from J, leaving 9 bases between. This CDR3 reads CASSFSGGTEAFF. For the CDR3, the DNA is TGTGCCAGCAGTTTCTCGGGAGGCACTGAAGCTTTCTTT.

On this clone itself: One end of the junction is discordant with germline, which a read error may explain. The sample holds other DNA sequences that translate to the same CDR3. The chain has TRBV28 and TRBJ2-7; 9 bases agree with TRBD1. This CDR3 is 14 amino acids long. Germline V gene sequence: CDR1 MDHEN, CDR2 SYDVKM. CDR3 in amino acids: CASRRGQGSYEQYF. The DNA for the CDR3 is TGCGCCAGCAGAAGGGGACAGGGATCCTACGAGCAGTACTTC.

This clone was observed a few times. The rearrangement joins TRBV13 to TRBJ1-4, with TRBD1 matching 7 bases. The germline V gene has CDR1 PRHDT and CDR2 FYEKMQ (reference sequence). J gave up 7 bases and V 5 bases, and 10 bases lay outside the gene matches. The CDR3 has 15 residues. CDR3 coding DNA: TGTGCCAGCAGCCCCGTCACAGGGGAACGTGAAAAACTGTTTTTT. It specifies CASSPVTGEREKLFF.

The J gene is TRBJ1-2, the V gene TRBV30, with unresolved D. The CDR3 contains 14 residues. The V and J ends lost 0 bases and 0 bases respectively, with 8 bases between them. CDR1 and CDR2 (germline): GTSNPN, SVGIG (reference sequence). CDR3 amino acids: CAWSVSQANYGYTF. The CDR3 DNA sequence: TGTGCCTGGAGTGTGAGCCAAGCTAACTATGGCTACACCTTC.